Listed below are T cell receptor beta chains from one sample, sequenced in a study of blood T cell repertoires in COVID-19. Repertoires were generated with immunoSEQ multiplex PCR, while TCRdb's copy carries only in-frame clones and drops some. The repertoire holds 70,000 to 85,000 clones, with approximately 80% as singletons. Sequencing used peripheral blood. The origin of the receptors is a human donor in a cohort sampled during active COVID-19. Both conserved end residues are part of each CDR3. A D gene is named only where the DNA matches it firmly. Some rows have no size entry. The others give once, few or many, or a class for an expanded clone.

J: TRBJ1-3
D: -
size: -
V: TRBV19
DNA: TGTGCCAGTAGTATTGAAGGAGTTGTCGGTCTTCGAGGAAACACCATATATTTT
CDR3: CASSIEGVVGLRGNTIYF

J: TRBJ2-7
D: TRBD1
size: -
V: TRBV18
DNA: TGTGCCAGCTCACCCCCCCGGACAGGGATCGAGCAGTACTTC
CDR3: CASSPPRTGIEQYF

J: TRBJ2-7
D: TRBD2
size: once
V: TRBV2
DNA: TGTGCCAGCAGTCAAGCGCCTAGCGGGAGTTACGAGCAGTACTTC
CDR3: CASSQAPSGSYEQYF

J: TRBJ1-1
D: -
size: few
V: TRBV28
DNA: TGTGCCAGCAGGCAGGGCCCTGAAGCTTTCTTT
CDR3: CASRQGPEAFF

J: TRBJ1-5
D: -
size: -
V: TRBV6-2/TRBV6-3
DNA: TGTGCCAGCAGCCGTGACAGATTCAATCAGCCCCAGCATTTT
CDR3: CASSRDRFNQPQHF

J: TRBJ1-2
D: -
size: -
V: TRBV14
DNA: TGTGCCAGCAGCCAAGATTCAGAAACTAACTATGGCTACACCTTC
CDR3: CASSQDSETNYGYTF

J: TRBJ1-2
D: -
size: -
V: TRBV5-6
DNA: TGTGCCAGCAGCTTGGGTAGGGGAGGAGATGGCTACACCTTC
CDR3: CASSLGRGGDGYTF

J: TRBJ2-6
D: TRBD1
size: -
V: TRBV14
DNA: TGTGCCAGCAGCCATCGACAGGGGCTAGGGGCCAACGTCCTGACTTTC
CDR3: CASSHRQGLGANVLTF

J: TRBJ2-1
D: -
size: many
V: TRBV7-6
DNA: TGTGCCAGCAGCTTAGTTGCGGGGGCGGGCTCCTACAATGAGCAGTTCTTC
CDR3: CASSLVAGAGSYNEQFF

J: TRBJ1-1
D: TRBD1
size: few
V: TRBV11-2
DNA: TGTGCCAGCAGCTTTCCGGGACAGACCTTTATGAACACTGAAGCTTTCTTT
CDR3: CASSFPGQTFMNTEAFF

J: TRBJ2-3
D: -
size: -
V: TRBV5-1
DNA: TGCGCCAGCAGCTTACGCGGGAGCACAGATACGCAGTATTTT
CDR3: CASSLRGSTDTQYF

J: TRBJ2-3
D: TRBD1
size: once
V: TRBV4-1
DNA: TGCGCCAGCAGCCCAACCGGGACAGGGATGGGCACAGATACGCAGTATTTT
CDR3: CASSPTGTGMGTDTQYF

J: TRBJ2-3
D: -
size: -
V: TRBV5-1
DNA: TGCGCCAGCAGCTTGGTAGGATCCCTCCAGGGTACGCAGTATTTT
CDR3: CASSLVGSLQGTQYF

J: TRBJ1-5
D: -
size: -
V: TRBV5-4
DNA: TGTGCCAGCAGCTTGGCGGGGGGCGCGGGCAATCAGCCCCAGCATTTT
CDR3: CASSLAGGAGNQPQHF

J: TRBJ2-7
D: TRBD2
size: few
V: TRBV4-1
DNA: TGCGCCAGCAGCCAGGATTCTAGCGGGGGTTCCTACGAGCAGTACTTC
CDR3: CASSQDSSGGSYEQYF

J: TRBJ2-1
D: -
size: -
V: TRBV28
DNA: TGTGCCAGCGCCCTGAGTCGTAGTGAGCAGTTCTTC
CDR3: CASALSRSEQFF

J: TRBJ2-2
D: -
size: -
V: TRBV6-5
DNA: TGTGCCAGCAGTTACTCAGGACAGCGCACCGGGGAGCTGTTTTTT
CDR3: CASSYSGQRTGELFF

J: TRBJ2-3
D: -
size: -
V: TRBV5-1
DNA: TGCGCCAGCAGCTTGGATCCGGACACCGCAGATACGCAGTATTTT
CDR3: CASSLDPDTADTQYF

J: TRBJ2-5
D: TRBD2
size: few
V: TRBV2
DNA: TGTGCCAGCATGCGAGCTAGCGGGGTGGAGACCCAGTACTTC
CDR3: CASMRASGVETQYF

J: TRBJ1-4
D: -
size: -
V: TRBV28
DNA: TGTGCCAGCGCCCCGGGGGCAACTAATGAAAAACTGTTTTTT
CDR3: CASAPGATNEKLFF

J: TRBJ2-2
D: TRBD2
size: -
V: TRBV5-4
DNA: TGTGCCAGCAGCTTCGGGACTAGCGGCTCGTCCATCCCCGGGGAGCTGTTTTTT
CDR3: CASSFGTSGSSIPGELFF

J: TRBJ2-1
D: -
size: -
V: TRBV19
DNA: TGTGCCAGTAGTATAGACAGGGGAGCTCTCAATGAGCAGTTCTTC
CDR3: CASSIDRGALNEQFF

J: TRBJ2-3
D: -
size: -
V: TRBV21-1
DNA: TGTGCCAGCAGCAAATCCCCGGGGGGTGGGACATCGAGCACAGATACGCAGTATTTT
CDR3: CASSKSPGGGTSSTDTQYF

J: TRBJ2-3
D: TRBD2
size: -
V: TRBV6-4
DNA: TGTGCCAGCAGTGAAGAACTAGCGGGCTCGGCCACAGATACGCAGTATTTT
CDR3: CASSEELAGSATDTQYF

J: TRBJ2-1
D: TRBD2
size: -
V: TRBV3-1/TRBV3-2
DNA: TGTGCCAGCAGCACTACCACTAGCGGGGGGAGGAATGAGCAGTTCTTC
CDR3: CASSTTTSGGRNEQFF

J: TRBJ2-7
D: TRBD1
size: -
V: TRBV7-8
DNA: TGTGCCAGCAGCTCCGCCCACGGGACAGGGGAACTAGCGGACTACGAGCAGTACTTC
CDR3: CASSSAHGTGELADYEQYF

J: TRBJ2-3
D: -
size: -
V: TRBV29-1
DNA: TGCAGCGTTGATGGGCGGAGGACTAGCACAGATACGCAGTATTTT
CDR3: CSVDGRRTSTDTQYF

J: TRBJ2-7
D: -
size: -
V: TRBV7-2
DNA: TGTGCCAGCAGCTTTAAGGGGGGGGCCTACGAGCAGTACTTC
CDR3: CASSFKGGAYEQYF

J: TRBJ2-7
D: TRBD2
size: -
V: TRBV18
DNA: TGTGCCAGCTCACCAGTTATAGCGGGCACCTACGAGCAGTACTTC
CDR3: CASSPVIAGTYEQYF

J: TRBJ2-3
D: -
size: -
V: TRBV2
DNA: TGTGCCAGCAGGGCGCGGCAGGGGACAGATACGCAGTATTTT
CDR3: CASRARQGTDTQYF

J: TRBJ1-2
D: -
size: -
V: TRBV5-1
DNA: TGCGCCAGCAGCGGGGAGGTTAACTATGGCTACACCTTC
CDR3: CASSGEVNYGYTF

J: TRBJ2-3
D: -
size: -
V: TRBV5-1
DNA: TGCGCCAGCAGCTTGTCGGCCGGGTCGGATACGCAGTATTTT
CDR3: CASSLSAGSDTQYF

J: TRBJ2-5
D: TRBD2
size: -
V: TRBV4-1
DNA: TGCGCCAGCAGCCAAGAGGTAGCGGGAGGGGGAGAGACCCAGTACTTC
CDR3: CASSQEVAGGGETQYF

J: TRBJ1-5
D: TRBD1
size: -
V: TRBV7-2
DNA: TGTGCCAGCAGCATAGGACAGGTGGAGCAGCCCCAGCATTTT
CDR3: CASSIGQVEQPQHF

J: TRBJ2-7
D: TRBD2
size: -
V: TRBV18
DNA: TGTGCCAGCTCACCAGCTAGCGGGGGCCGGGAGGAGCAGTACTTC
CDR3: CASSPASGGREEQYF

J: TRBJ1-4
D: -
size: -
V: TRBV3-1/TRBV3-2
DNA: TGTGCCAGCAGCCAATCGGAAAAACTGTTTTTT
CDR3: CASSQSEKLFF

J: TRBJ2-1
D: TRBD2
size: few
V: TRBV10-3
DNA: TGTGCCATCAGTGAGAGGCTAGCGGGGAACAATGAGCAGTTCTTC
CDR3: CAISERLAGNNEQFF

J: TRBJ1-6
D: TRBD1
size: -
V: TRBV5-1
DNA: TGCGCCAGCAGCAGGGACAGGGGAGGCTCACCCCTCCACTTT
CDR3: CASSRDRGGSPLHF

J: TRBJ2-6
D: -
size: -
V: TRBV25-1
DNA: TGTGCCAGCAGCAAATCAGGGGCCAACGTCCTGACTTTC
CDR3: CASSKSGANVLTF

J: TRBJ2-3
D: -
size: -
V: TRBV21-1
DNA: TGTGCCAGCAGCAACTGCCTGTCGGGGGGCGGCACAGATACGCAGTATTTT
CDR3: CASSNCLSGGGTDTQYF

J: TRBJ1-1
D: -
size: few
V: TRBV5-6
DNA: TGTGCCAGCAGCTTGAGCGCCCTGAGGAGGACTGAAGCTTTCTTT
CDR3: CASSLSALRRTEAFF

J: TRBJ1-1
D: -
size: -
V: TRBV7-9
DNA: TGTGCCAGCAGCCCCGGTGGGCGGGTATACACTGAAGCTTTCTTT
CDR3: CASSPGGRVYTEAFF

J: TRBJ2-2
D: TRBD2
size: -
V: TRBV2
DNA: TGTGCCAGCCGGGGACTAGCCGACACCGGGGAGCTGTTTTTT
CDR3: CASRGLADTGELFF

J: TRBJ1-5
D: -
size: -
V: TRBV5-1
DNA: TGCGCCAGCAGCCAGGCCACCCCTGACAGGAATAATCAGCCCCAGCATTTT
CDR3: CASSQATPDRNNQPQHF

J: TRBJ1-1
D: TRBD1
size: -
V: TRBV19
DNA: TGTGCCAGTAGGACCTCGGACAGGGGGAGCACTGAAGCTTTCTTT
CDR3: CASRTSDRGSTEAFF

J: TRBJ2-7
D: -
size: -
V: TRBV15
DNA: TGTGCCACCAGCAGAGATCTCTCCGCTAAGCCCGCGTCATCTTGGGAGCAGTACTTC
CDR3: CATSRDLSAKPASSWEQYF

J: TRBJ1-6
D: -
size: -
V: TRBV13
DNA: TGTGCCAGCAGCGTGCACAGCGGCTCCTATAATTCACCCCTCCACTTT
CDR3: CASSVHSGSYNSPLHF

J: TRBJ2-1
D: TRBD2
size: -
V: TRBV2
DNA: TGTGCCAGCAGTAGGACTAGCGGGTTCTACAATGAGCAGTTCTTC
CDR3: CASSRTSGFYNEQFF

J: TRBJ2-7
D: TRBD2
size: -
V: TRBV28
DNA: TGTGCCAGCAGACCCCGGGAGGGCCCGACCTACGAGCAGTACTTC
CDR3: CASRPREGPTYEQYF

J: TRBJ2-3
D: TRBD2
size: -
V: TRBV6-5
DNA: TGTGCCAGCAGTACGAGCGGGAGACCCGATACGCAGTATTTT
CDR3: CASSTSGRPDTQYF

J: TRBJ2-3
D: -
size: -
V: TRBV9
DNA: TGTGCCAGCAGCGTAGGGAGTAGCGGAATCACAGATACGCAGTATTTT
CDR3: CASSVGSSGITDTQYF

J: TRBJ2-1
D: TRBD1
size: -
V: TRBV7-6
DNA: TGTGCCAGCAGCCCCCAGACAGGGAGCTACAATGAGCAGTTCTTC
CDR3: CASSPQTGSYNEQFF

J: TRBJ1-2
D: -
size: -
V: TRBV7-2
DNA: TGTGCCAGCAGCATGCAGGGGTTCGGCTATGGCTACACCTTC
CDR3: CASSMQGFGYGYTF

J: TRBJ2-1
D: TRBD2
size: -
V: TRBV10-3
DNA: TGTGCCATCAGTGGGACTAGCGGGAGTATCAATGAGCAGTTCTTC
CDR3: CAISGTSGSINEQFF

J: TRBJ2-7
D: -
size: once
V: TRBV6-1
DNA: TGTGCCAGCAGTGAAGCGTCGCAGGCCTACGAGCAGTACTTC
CDR3: CASSEASQAYEQYF

J: TRBJ1-5
D: -
size: -
V: TRBV30
DNA: TGTGCCTGCAGGACGGGAAATCAGCCCCAGCATTTT
CDR3: CACRTGNQPQHF